The 17 T cell receptor beta chains presented below share a single source sample, sequenced in a study of cytomegalovirus exposure and HLA in healthy donors. Primers for the PCR totalled 60 Vbeta and 13 Jbeta. Sequencing was performed with immunoSEQ multiplex PCR; in TCRdb, only in-frame clones are kept and a portion is missing. This sample yields some 120,000 clones, of which roughly 78% are seen a single time; 1% belongs to the top ten. Sequencing was performed on PBMCs. The receptors originated from a man aged 35-49 years in good health and CMV-seronegative.

This chain uses TRBV5-1 with TRBJ2-7; 10 nucleotides align to TRBD1. CDR1 and CDR2 from the germline V gene are SGHRS and YFSETQ. CDR3 length: 15 amino acids. V gave up 0 bases and J gave up 2 bases; unmatched junction bases: 2. The CDR3 protein is CASSLGGTGAYEQYF. For the CDR3, the DNA is TGCGCCAGCAGCTTGGGGGGGACAGGGGCCTACGAGCAGTACTTC.

V gene TRBV2 combines with J gene TRBJ2-2; 7 positions agree with TRBD1. From germline, CDR1 is SNHLY and CDR2 FYNNEI. The V and J ends lost 2 bases and 2 bases, in that order; junction bases with no gene match: 2. The CDR3 loop spans 15 amino acids. The CDR3 loop reads CASSENRGNTGELFF. The CDR3 nucleotides are TGTGCCAGCAGTGAAAACAGGGGTAACACCGGGGAGCTGTTTTTT.

This clone was detected only a few times. This chain links TRBV2 with TRBJ1-2; no reliable D call. The CDR3 runs to 13 residues. The V gene's germline CDR1 is SNHLY and CDR2 FYNNEI. V lost 4 bases and J 5 bases, leaving 11 bases between the germline ends. CDR3 region: CASSGGGGYGYTF. The DNA for the CDR3 is TGTGCCAGCAGTGGAGGAGGAGGATATGGCTACACCTTC. Based on the CDR3 plus reference TRBV2 and TRBJ1-2, the full variable domain is EPEVTQTPSHQVTQMGQEVILRCVPISNHLYFYWYRQILGQKVEFLVSFYNNEISEKSEIFDDQFSVERPDGSNFTLKIRSTKLEDSAMYFCASSGGGGYGYTFGSGTRLTVV.

In the case of this clone: One junction end does not reproduce the germline sequence, and a read error may be involved. The chain couples TRBV29-1 to TRBJ1-2; TRBD1 matches at 9 bases. This CDR3 is built from 11 residues. Germline V gene data show CDR1 as SQVTM and CDR2 as ANQGSEA. In nucleotides, the CDR3 is TGCAGCTTAGGACAGGGGAATGGCTACCCCTTC. It is translated as CSLGQGNGYPF.

The chain combines TRBV5-1 with TRBJ2-1; 9 positions match TRBD1. The germline CDR1 and CDR2 sequences are SGHRS and YFSETQ. With 4 bases clipped from V and 12 bases from J, the junction kept 8 bases outside the gene matches. This CDR3 has 13 amino acids. As DNA, the CDR3 is TGCGCCAGCAGCACCTTAGGACAGGGGCGGCAGTTCTTC. Amino acid sequence: CASSTLGQGRQFF.

V is TRBV30 and J is TRBJ1-2; 10 bases align to TRBD1. V shed 1 base and J 4 bases; nucleotides not matched to a gene: 3. This CDR3 comprises 14 residues. CDR1 and CDR2 from the germline V gene are GTSNPN and SVGIG (reference sequence). The CDR3 loop is CAWSGQGATYGYTF. The DNA for the CDR3 is TGTGCCTGGAGTGGACAGGGGGCTACCTATGGCTACACCTTC.

The chain carries TRBV19 and TRBJ1-5; D is possibly TRBD1 (6 bases). Germline V gene data show CDR1 as LNHDA and CDR2 as SQIVND (reference sequence). The CDR3 sequence is 12 residues long. Deletions cut 8 bases from V and 7 bases from J, with 12 bases between. CDR3 DNA: TGTGCCAGTTCGGGAGGGGGACAGCCCCAGCATTTT. Amino acid sequence: CASSGGGQPQHF. The full variable domain, in which reference TRBV19 and TRBJ1-5 provide the parts outside the CDR3, is DGGITQSPKYLFRKEGQNVTLSCEQNLNHDAMYWYRQDPGQGLRLIYYSQIVNDFQKGDIAEGYSVSREKKESFPLTVTSAQKNPTAFYLCASSGGGQPQHFGDGTRLSIL.

The chain combines TRBV6-4 with TRBJ1-3, with D hard to call. The ends were cut back, 7 bases at V and 4 bases at J, with 11 bases in the middle. Germline V gene data show CDR1 as MRHNA and CDR2 as SNTAGT. This CDR3 has 13 residues. The CDR3 DNA follows: TGTGCCAGCATGCCGGACTCGGGAAACACCATATATTTT. Its translation: CASMPDSGNTIYF.

This clone was seen only once. The rearrangement links TRBV30 to TRBJ2-6; D remains unclear. There are 14 residues in the CDR3. Trimming left V 5 bases short and J 0 bases short, with 8 bases between. CDR1 is GTSNPN and CDR2 is SVGIG in the germline V gene (reference sequence). This CDR3 is CAWSQLSGANVLTF. Written as DNA, the CDR3 is TGTGCCTGGTCACAGCTCTCTGGGGCCAACGTCCTGACTTTC.

This clone was seen just once. The J gene is TRBJ2-1, the V gene TRBV6-1; 10 bases agree with TRBD2. J was trimmed by 6 bases and V by 5 bases; bases with no gene match: 4. The V gene's germline CDR1 is MNHNS and CDR2 SASEGT. The CDR3 covers 14 residues. CDR3 region: CASSTSGGANEQFF. The CDR3 DNA reads as TGTGCCAGCAGTACCAGCGGGGGGGCCAATGAGCAGTTCTTC.

Regarding this clone: Additional DNA sequences in this sample encode the identical CDR3. DNA of the CDR3: TGTGCCAGCAGCTTAAGCCGGGAGACCCAGTACTTC. Amino acids: CASSLSRETQYF. The gene calls are TRBV7-2 and TRBJ2-5; D remains ambiguous. Germline V gene data show CDR1 as SGHTA and CDR2 as FQGNSA. V was clipped by 2 bases and J by 5 bases, with 6 bases between them. The CDR3 covers 12 residues.

This clone came up a few times. The chain couples TRBV5-4 to TRBJ2-7; 9 bases fit TRBD1. From germline, CDR1 is SGHNT and CDR2 YYREEE (reference sequence). Trimming cost V 5 bases and J 5 bases; bases outside gene matches: 8. This CDR3 has 14 residues. CDR3 amino acids: CASRSGQGFDEQYF. The CDR3 DNA reads as TGTGCCAGCAGATCCGGACAGGGGTTCGACGAGCAGTACTTC. The complete variable domain, with remaining parts taken from reference TRBV5-4 and TRBJ2-7, reads ETGVTQSPTHLIKTRGQQVTLRCSSQSGHNTVSWYQQALGQGPQFIFQYYREEENGRGNFPPRFSGLQFPNYSSELNVNALELDDSALYLCASRSGQGFDEQYFGPGTRLTVT.

This rearrangement joins TRBV19 to TRBJ1-1; D gene unclear. V gave up 5 bases and J gave up 0 bases, with 4 bases separating them. The germline V gene has CDR1 LNHDA and CDR2 SQIVND (reference sequence). The CDR3 sequence is 12 residues long. CDR3 DNA sequence: TGTGCCAGTAGTGTCATGAACACTGAAGCTTTCTTT. It is translated as CASSVMNTEAFF. Complete variable domain (other parts from reference TRBV19 and TRBJ1-1): DGGITQSPKYLFRKEGQNVTLSCEQNLNHDAMYWYRQDPGQGLRLIYYSQIVNDFQKGDIAEGYSVSREKKESFPLTVTSAQKNPTAFYLCASSVMNTEAFFGQGTRLTVV.

V is TRBV4-1 and J is TRBJ2-7; 8 positions agree with TRBD2. The CDR3 runs 16 residues. Germline V gene lookup returns CDR1 MGHRA and CDR2 YSYEKL. V was pared by 4 bases and J by 6 bases, with 14 bases of the junction left unmatched. The DNA of the CDR3 is TGCGCCAGCAGCCCCATGGAGCGGGGGAGGTTGGGCGAGCAGTACTTC. Translating it yields CASSPMERGRLGEQYF.

The V and J genes are TRBV5-1 and TRBJ1-2; D might be TRBD1 (5 bases). Trimming stripped 0 bases from V and 0 bases from J, with 15 bases between. Germline loops: CDR1 SGHRS, CDR2 YFSETQ. This CDR3 spans 17 amino acids. CDR3 bases: TGCGCCAGCAGCTTGGAGGGCAGGGAGGGAGCTAACTATGGCTACACCTTC. It yields the protein CASSLEGREGANYGYTF.

This clone was detected a few times. The chain has TRBV7-2 and TRBJ2-1, with TRBD2 identical over 9 bases. The CDR3 runs 15 residues. The germline CDR1 and CDR2 sequences are SGHTA and FQGNSA. Trimming at V came to 5 bases and at J to 1 base, leaving 3 bases not matched to a gene. CDR3 sequence: CASSVSGRSYNEQFF. The CDR3 bases are TGTGCCAGCAGCGTTAGCGGGAGATCCTACAATGAGCAGTTCTTC.

This rearrangement joins TRBV29-1 to TRBJ2-5; weak D call: TRBD2 (6 bases). CDR1 is SQVTM and CDR2 is ANQGSEA in the germline V gene. The CDR3 runs 15 residues. Trimming left V 3 bases short and J 0 bases short, with 14 bases between. In nucleotides, the CDR3 is TGCAGCGTTGATGGTGAACGGGGGTACCAAGAGACCCAGTACTTC. Translated, it gives CSVDGERGYQETQYF.